This T cell receptor (beta chain) emerged from a study of T-cell reconstitution after alpha-beta-depleted transplantation in children (dated by TCRdb to the mid-2010s). For context, the study as a whole: The study quantitatively tracked T-cell immune reconstitution after TCRalphabeta/CD19-depleted allogeneic hematopoietic cell transplantation in children using TCR repertoire profiling. Broader findings and caveats from the paper: The apparently early alphabetaT-cell count recovery about two months after transplant was reportedly dependent on only several hundred rapidly expanded clones derived from non-depleted graft cells. Hyperexpanded clone frequencies declined over subsequent months; after one year, T-cell counts and TCRbeta diversity were mostly attributed to newly produced T cells. In some patients, the high TCRbeta diversity seen at day 60 was put down to recipient T cells and intrathymic progenitors that had survived conditioning.

Between the V and J ends, shortened by 3 bases and 5 bases respectively, the junction contains 10 bases. The germline V gene (reference sequence) gives CDR1 as DFQATT and CDR2 as SNEGSKA. From its cysteine to its phenylalanine, the CDR3 spans 12 amino acids. The DNA shown is the 36-base CDR3, in frame from base 1. This clonotype has at least ten counts. Its specific antigen is unknown. Base qualities are not at hand, and no much larger clone is one base apart. Receptor amplification or capture employed PCR. TCRdb shows the sequencer as Illumina HiSeq 2500. To normalize quantification of the TCRbeta repertoire, the TCR libraries were built with molecular barcoding that relied on unique molecular identifiers. TCRdb applied fastp at Q25 and MiXCR to the public reads, then kept only in-frame beta chains. One record per CDR3 amino acid sequence lists the most common genes and DNA. This sample comprises more than 85,000 distinct CDR3 sequences, 7.5% to 9% of them detected only once. Clones ranked in the top ten supply roughly 17% of the sample.

The sample's treatment or condition label, in plain terms: allogeneic hematopoietic cell transplantation with graft depleted of TCRalphabeta T cells and CD19 B cells. The transplant recipients were children given TCRalphabeta/CD19-depleted allogeneic hematopoietic cell grafts. The source of this sequence is a boy aged 2 to 10 with acute lymphoblastic leukemia, due to receive a stem cell transplant. Sequences were derived from PBMCs, sampled before TCRalphabeta/CD19-depleted stem cell transplant. The chain is encoded by TRBV20-1 joined to TRBJ2-5; the best D guess is TRBD2, with 6 bases matching. In nucleotides, the sequence is TGCAGTGCTAGTGGAGGGGATGAGACCCAGTACTTC. This encodes CSASGGDETQYF.